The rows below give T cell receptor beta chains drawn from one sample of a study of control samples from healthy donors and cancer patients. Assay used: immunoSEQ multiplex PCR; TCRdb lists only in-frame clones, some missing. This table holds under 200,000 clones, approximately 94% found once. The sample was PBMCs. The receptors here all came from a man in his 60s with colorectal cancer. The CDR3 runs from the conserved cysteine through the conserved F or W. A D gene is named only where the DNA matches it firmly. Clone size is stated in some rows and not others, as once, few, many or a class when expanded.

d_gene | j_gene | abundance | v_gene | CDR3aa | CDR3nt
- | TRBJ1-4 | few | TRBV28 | CASSLRVVNEKLFF | TGTGCCAGCAGTTTACGGGTAGTTAATGAAAAACTGTTTTTT
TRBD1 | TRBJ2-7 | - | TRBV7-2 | CASSFQTGQGYEQYF | TGTGCCAGCAGCTTTCAGACAGGGCAGGGGTACGAGCAGTACTTC
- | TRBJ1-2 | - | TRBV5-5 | CASSLEGRQNYGYTF | TGTGCCAGCAGCTTGGAAGGACGCCAGAACTATGGCTACACCTTC
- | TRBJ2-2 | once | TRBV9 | CASSVEGNTGELFF | TGTGCCAGCAGCGTAGAAGGGAACACCGGGGAGCTGTTTTTT
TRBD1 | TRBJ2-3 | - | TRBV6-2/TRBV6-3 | CASSYGDRDTDTQYF | TGTGCCAGCAGTTATGGGGACAGGGATACAGATACGCAGTATTTT
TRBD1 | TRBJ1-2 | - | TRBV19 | CASTEQGNYGYTF | TGTGCCAGTACCGAACAGGGGAACTATGGCTACACCTTC
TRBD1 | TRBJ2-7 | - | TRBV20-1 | CSARDSYEQYF | TGCAGTGCAAGGGACAGCTACGAGCAGTACTTC
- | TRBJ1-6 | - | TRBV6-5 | CASSYSFQGNSPLHF | TGTGCCAGCAGTTACTCGTTCCAGGGTAACTCACCCCTCCACTTT
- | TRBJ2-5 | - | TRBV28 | CASSRSGTQETQYF | TGTGCCAGCAGTCGTTCCGGGACGCAAGAGACCCAGTACTTC
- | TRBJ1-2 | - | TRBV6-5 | CASSYFQGGGYTF | TGTGCCAGCAGTTACTTTCAGGGCGGGGGCTACACCTTC
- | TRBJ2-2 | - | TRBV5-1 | CASRDQGAFAGELFF | TGCGCCAGCAGGGACCAGGGTGCCTTTGCCGGGGAGCTGTTTTTT
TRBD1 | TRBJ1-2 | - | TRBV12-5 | CASGLETGRNHGYTF | TGTGCTAGTGGTTTGGAGACAGGGAGGAATCATGGCTACACCTTC
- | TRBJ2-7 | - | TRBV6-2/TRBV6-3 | CASSLETSSYEQYF | TGTGCCAGCAGTCTGGAAACTTCCTCCTACGAGCAGTACTTC
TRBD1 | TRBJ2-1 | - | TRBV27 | CASTGRGSYNEQFF | TGTGCCAGCACCGGCAGGGGGTCCTACAATGAGCAGTTCTTC
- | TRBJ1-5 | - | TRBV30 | CAWSGLTSNQPQHF | TGTGCCTGGAGCGGACTGACTAGCAATCAGCCCCAGCATTTT
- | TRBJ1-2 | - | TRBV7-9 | CASGSAGAAYGYTF | TGTGCCAGCGGCTCGGCGGGGGCTGCCTATGGCTACACCTTC
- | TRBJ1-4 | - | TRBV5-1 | CASNFLGLNEKLFF | TGCGCCAGCAACTTCTTAGGCCTAAATGAAAAACTGTTTTTT
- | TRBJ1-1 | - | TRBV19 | CASSSRVTEAFF | TGTGCCAGTAGTTCCAGGGTAACTGAAGCTTTCTTT
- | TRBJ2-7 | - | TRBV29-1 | CSVETQGGEQYF | TGCAGCGTGGAGACTCAGGGGGGCGAGCAGTACTTC
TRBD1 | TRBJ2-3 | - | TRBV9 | CASSVGDRADTQYF | TGTGCCAGCAGCGTAGGTGACAGGGCGGATACGCAGTATTTT
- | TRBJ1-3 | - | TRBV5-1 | CASSLGTPDNTIYF | TGCGCCAGCAGCTTGGGGACCCCTGATAATACCATATATTTT
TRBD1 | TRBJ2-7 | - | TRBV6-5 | CASIPRDRGLYEQYF | TGTGCCAGCATCCCCCGGGACAGGGGGCTCTACGAGCAGTACTTC
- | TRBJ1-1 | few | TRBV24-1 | CATRPAANTEAFF | TGTGCCACCAGACCTGCTGCTAACACTGAAGCTTTCTTT
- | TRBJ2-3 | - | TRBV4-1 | CASSQDVWQANPTDTQYF | TGCGCCAGCAGCCAAGATGTTTGGCAGGCAAACCCCACAGATACGCAGTATTTT
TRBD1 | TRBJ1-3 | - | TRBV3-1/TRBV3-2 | CASSQHRGPGNTIYF | TGTGCCAGCAGCCAGCACAGGGGGCCAGGAAACACCATATATTTT
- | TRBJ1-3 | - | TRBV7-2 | CASSIQTGNTIYF | TGTGCCAGCAGCATTCAGACTGGAAACACCATATATTTT
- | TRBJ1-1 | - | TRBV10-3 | CAISRAPNTEAFF | TGTGCCATCAGCAGGGCCCCGAACACTGAAGCTTTCTTT